The count of the clone carrying this TCR beta chain is one. The antigen is undetermined. This specimen comes from a study of cytomegalovirus exposure and HLA in healthy donors. General study points: In a later analysis, more than 15,000 TCR beta sequences were associated with HLA alleles at 0.05 false discovery rate. In an earlier analysis, productive rearrangement rates for most beta V segments clustered near 87% or 30%. Highly shared sequence variants in one cluster were likely a sequencing artifact.

After removal of 0 bases from V and 4 bases from J, the junction contained 6 bases not matched to a gene. Germline V gene sequence: CDR1 SGHNT, CDR2 YYREEE (reference sequence). The CDR3 has 16 residues. The primer mix had 60 Vbeta and 13 Jbeta primers. Data came from immunoSEQ multiplex PCR; TCRdb stores just in-frame clones and leaves some out. The sample has 160,000 or so clones; around nine tenths are singletons. The receptor's source is a woman younger than 30 in good health and CMV-seronegative. The sample was PBMCs. The V call is TRBV5-4, the J call TRBJ1-1; 10 bases align to TRBD1. The CDR3 bases are TGTGCCAGCAGCTTGGGCCGGGACAGGGGTTCCACTGAAGCTTTCTTT. Amino acids: CASSLGRDRGSTEAFF.